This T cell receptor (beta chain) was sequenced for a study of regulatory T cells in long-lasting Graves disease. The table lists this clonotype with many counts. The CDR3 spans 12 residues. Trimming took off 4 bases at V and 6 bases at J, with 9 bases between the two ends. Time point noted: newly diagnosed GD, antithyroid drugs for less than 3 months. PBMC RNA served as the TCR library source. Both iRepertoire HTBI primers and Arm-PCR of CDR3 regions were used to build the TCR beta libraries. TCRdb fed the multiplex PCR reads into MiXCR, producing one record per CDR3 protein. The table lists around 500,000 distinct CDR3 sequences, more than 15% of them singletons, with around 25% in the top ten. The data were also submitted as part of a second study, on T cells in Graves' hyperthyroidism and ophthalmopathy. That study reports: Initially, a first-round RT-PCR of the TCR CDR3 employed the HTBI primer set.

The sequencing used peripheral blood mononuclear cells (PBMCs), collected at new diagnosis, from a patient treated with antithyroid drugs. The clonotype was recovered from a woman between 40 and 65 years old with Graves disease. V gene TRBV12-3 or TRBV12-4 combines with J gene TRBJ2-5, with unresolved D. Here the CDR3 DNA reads TGTGCCAGCAGTTCTACCTTAAAGACCCAGTACTTC. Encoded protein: CASSSTLKTQYF.